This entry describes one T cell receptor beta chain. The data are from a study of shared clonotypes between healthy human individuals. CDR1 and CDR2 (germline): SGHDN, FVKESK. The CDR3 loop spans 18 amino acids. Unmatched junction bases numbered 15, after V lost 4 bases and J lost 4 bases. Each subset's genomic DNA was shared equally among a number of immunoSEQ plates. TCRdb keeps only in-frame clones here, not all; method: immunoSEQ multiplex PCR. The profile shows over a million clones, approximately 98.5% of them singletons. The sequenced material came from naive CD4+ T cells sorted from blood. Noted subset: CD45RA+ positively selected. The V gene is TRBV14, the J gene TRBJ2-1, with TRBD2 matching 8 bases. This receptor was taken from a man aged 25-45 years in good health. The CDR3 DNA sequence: TGTGCCAGCAGCCGACCTACACCGGGACTAGGAAAGTACAATGAGCAGTTCTTC. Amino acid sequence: CASSRPTPGLGKYNEQFF.